Listed here are 17 T cell receptor beta chains from one sample, sequenced in a study of T cell repertoires in cytomegalovirus infection. In TCRdb, the reads were re-called with MiXCR into one record per CDR3 protein. Here the sample spans roughly 920,000 distinct CDR3 sequences, roughly 30% being singletons. No antigen is known for these receptors. The sample in question was cultured CD8+ T cells from PBMCs, obtained from culture after CMV antigen stimulation. The receptors here all came from a human donor in good health (CMV status not recorded). Some clones in this sample may be carry-over from other donors' samples.

This clonotype was seen a few times. The J gene is TRBJ1-5, the V gene TRBV2; 8 nucleotides align to TRBD1. V gave up 8 bases and J gave up 5 bases; unmatched junction bases: 5. CDR1 is SNHLY, CDR2 FYNNEI, per germline. This CDR3 spans 13 amino acids. CDR3 loop: CASSDRDYQPQHF. Written as DNA, the CDR3 is TGTGCCAGCTCGGACAGGGACTATCAGCCCCAGCATTTT.

This clonotype was seen only a few times. In nucleotides, the CDR3 is TGTGCCAGCAGTTACGTCGGGGGTCCCGAAGGCTACACCTTC. Translating gives CASSYVGGPEGYTF. This chain uses TRBV6-2 or TRBV6-3 with TRBJ1-2; perhaps TRBD1 as D (5 bases). Germline-derived CDR1 and CDR2 are MNHEY and SVGEGT. V was trimmed by 2 bases and J by 8 bases, leaving 15 bases between them. The CDR3 is made up of 14 amino acids.

This clonotype has just a few counts. The CDR3 loop is CASSSTALISYEQYV. DNA for the CDR3: TGTGCCAGCAGCTCGACGGCGTTGATTTCCTACGAGCAGTACGTC. This chain connects TRBV7-6 to TRBJ2-7; no firm D call. The germline CDR1 and CDR2 sequences are SGHVS and FNYEAQ. The length of the CDR3 is 15 residues. Trimming took off 4 bases at V and 1 base at J, with 14 bases between the two ends.

The chain couples TRBV7-9 to TRBJ2-1; D ambiguous. Trimming cost V 7 bases and J 4 bases, with 8 bases left between them. The CDR3 covers 12 residues. Germline V gives CDR1 SEHNR, CDR2 FQNEAQ (reference sequence). In DNA form, the CDR3 reads TGTGCCAGCACCTCAAATTACAATGAGCAGTTCTTC. This gives the protein CASTSNYNEQFF.

This clonotype was detected only a few times. This sequence joins TRBV4-2 and TRBJ2-2; D is perhaps TRBD2 (7 bases). Germline-derived CDR1 and CDR2 are LGHNA and YNFKEQ. The CDR3 contains 16 residues. V gave up 0 bases and J gave up 4 bases, with 12 bases separating them. As DNA, the CDR3 is TGTGCCAGCAGCCAAGATCGGGGGGCGAGCACCGGGGAGCTGTTTTTT. Translated: CASSQDRGASTGELFF.

This chain uses TRBV6-2 or TRBV6-3 with TRBJ1-2; a possible D gene is TRBD1 (5 bases). The germline CDR1 and CDR2 sequences are MNHEY and SVGEGT. CDR3 size: 16 residues. V was cut by 1 base and J by 8 bases, with 20 bases left in between. CDR3 sequence reads: CASSYCRTGQGDGYTF. The CDR3 bases are TGTGCCAGCAGTTACTGCCGGACTGGGCAGGGTGACGGCTACACCTTC.

This clonotype was counted a few times. The chain employs TRBV10-3 and TRBJ2-7; 7 bases fit TRBD1. Germline V gives CDR1 ENHRY, CDR2 SYGVKD. Trimming cost V 3 bases and J 1 base; bases outside gene matches: 9. CDR3 length equals 16 residues. As DNA, the CDR3 is TGTGCCATCAGTGATCCCGGGACAGACAAATCCTACGAGCAGTACGTC. This sequence encodes CAISDPGTDKSYEQYV.

The V and J genes are TRBV14 and TRBJ1-4, with D perhaps matching TRBD1 (5 bases). The germline V gene encodes CDR1 SGHDN and CDR2 FVKESK. This CDR3 spans 17 amino acids. Trimming left V 4 bases short and J 6 bases short, with 21 bases between. The CDR3, as DNA: TGTGCCAGCAGCCCCCGAGGGGCGGGACGGTTTGATGAAAAACTGTTTTTT. Protein: CASSPRGAGRFDEKLFF. Supplemented by reference TRBV14 and TRBJ1-4, the full variable domain reads EAGVTQFPSHSVIEKGQTVTLRCDPISGHDNLYWYRRVMGKEIKFLLHFVKESKQDESGMPNNRFLAERTGGTYSTLKVQPAELEDSGVYFCASSPRGAGRFDEKLFFGSGTQLSVL.

There are a few counts of this clonotype. The chain carries TRBV7-6 and TRBJ2-3; unclear D gene. This CDR3 spans 11 amino acids. CDR1 SGHVS and CDR2 FNYEAQ come from the germline V gene. Trimming shortened V by 4 bases and J by 8 bases, and 7 bases separated the two germline ends. The CDR3 here is CASSSQITQYF. CDR3 nucleotides: TGTGCCAGCAGCTCCCAGATTACGCAGTATTTT.

This sequence joins TRBV7-8 and TRBJ2-1; possible D gene TRBD1, 6 bases. The germline gives CDR1 SGHVS, CDR2 FQNEAQ. V gave up 4 bases and J gave up 0 bases, with 13 bases separating them. The CDR3 length is 16 residues. CDR3 sequence: CASSSLDRSSYNEQFF. Here the CDR3 DNA reads TGTGCCAGCAGCTCGTTAGACAGGAGCTCCTACAATGAGCAGTTCTTC.

This sequence joins TRBV2 and TRBJ2-7; TRBD2 is a possible D gene (6 bases). The length of the CDR3 is 14 residues. In germline, CDR1 is SNHLY, CDR2 FYNNEI. V was shortened by 7 bases and J by 4 bases, with 17 bases between the two germline ends. The CDR3 DNA reads TGTGCCAGCACCCGAAGGGACTTCATATACGAGCAGTACTTC. The encoded protein is CASTRRDFIYEQYF.

This clonotype was picked up a small number of times. The V gene is TRBV4-1, the J gene TRBJ2-1; 8 bases line up with TRBD1. Germline CDR1 and CDR2: MGHRA and YSYEKL. The CDR3 is 15 residues long. The ends lost 0 bases at V and 6 bases at J; junction bases unmatched: 4. In DNA form, the CDR3 reads TGCGCCAGCAGCCAAGAAGGGGACAGGACCAATGAGCAGTTCTTC. Its protein product is CASSQEGDRTNEQFF.

This clonotype was seen only a few times. This chain links TRBV6-6 with TRBJ2-5, with TRBD2 identical over 9 bases. Germline lookup yields CDR1 MNHNY and CDR2 SVGAGI (reference sequence). V dropped 1 base and J dropped 0; count of bases not matched to a gene: 0. There are 15 residues in the CDR3. CDR3 amino acids: CASSYLAGDQETQYF. For the CDR3, the DNA is TGTGCCAGCAGTTACTTAGCGGGGGACCAAGAGACCCAGTACTTC.

DNA of the CDR3: TGTGCCAGCAGCTCGGTAGAACGAACCTACAATGAGCAGTTCTTC. As protein: CASSSVERTYNEQFF. The chain combines TRBV7-9 with TRBJ2-1, with unresolved D. The V end was cut by 4 bases, the J end by 2 bases, with 12 bases between. The CDR3 length is 15 residues. CDR1 and CDR2 from the germline V gene are SEHNR and FQNEAQ (reference sequence).

This clonotype was seen more than once but under ten times. The rearrangement links TRBV15 to TRBJ2-1, with D perhaps TRBD2 (6 bases). Germline V gene lookup returns CDR1 LNHNV and CDR2 YYDKDF (reference sequence). The V end was cut by 0 bases, the J end by 2 bases, with 14 bases between. The CDR3 length is 17 residues. The CDR3 protein is CATSRDGRGSTYNEQFF. Here the CDR3 DNA reads TGTGCCACCAGCAGAGACGGGAGAGGATCAACCTACAATGAGCAGTTCTTC.

In this sample, this clonotype turned up a few times. V and J are TRBV6-6 and TRBJ1-2; D gene ambiguous. Germline CDR1 reads MNHNY; CDR2 reads SVGAGI (reference sequence). The CDR3 has 12 amino acids. V was cut by 6 bases and J by 4 bases, with 9 bases left in between. The CDR3 DNA reads as TGTGCCAGCAGCTCCGACGCCTATGGCTACACCTTC. Translated, it gives CASSSDAYGYTF.

The genes are TRBV7-2 and TRBJ1-2; D might be TRBD1 (6 bases). CDR3 size: 13 residues. From germline, CDR1 is SGHTA and CDR2 FQGNSA. V dropped 3 bases and J dropped 7 bases, with 12 bases sitting between them. Here the CDR3 DNA reads TGTGCCAGCAGCTTCTCAGGGGTATCTGGCTACACCTTC. Its protein product is CASSFSGVSGYTF. Full variable domain (outside the CDR3, taken from reference TRBV7-2 and TRBJ1-2): GAGVSQSPSNKVTEKGKDVELRCDPISGHTALYWYRQSLGQGLEFLIYFQGNSAPDKSGLPSDRFSAERTGGSVSTLTIQRTQQEDSAVYLCASSFSGVSGYTFGSGTRLTVV.